The subject of this entry is one T cell receptor (beta chain). This entry comes from a study of T cells in Graves' hyperthyroidism and ophthalmopathy. Germline CDR1 WSHSY, CDR2 SAAADI. This CDR3 has 14 residues. Trimming cost V 3 bases and J 7 bases; bases outside gene matches: 6. TCR beta CDR3 sequences were amplified from RNA transcripts. Carried out on the TCR CDR3, a first-round RT-PCR used the HTBI primer set. TCRdb analysed the multiplex PCR reads with MiXCR anew, one entry per CDR3 protein. Of hundreds of thousands of distinct CDR3 sequences listed, about 38% are singletons. Together with thyroid ultrasound, orbital computed tomography, serum thyroxine and TRAb, clinical symptoms were used for diagnoses. PBMCs stemmed from about 9.5 ml fresh peripheral blood.

The sequence was obtained from a man aged 18 to 29 with Graves' hyperthyroidism. The rearrangement links TRBV10-2 to TRBJ2-7, with TRBD1 matching 10 bases. Input material: blood. The DNA of the CDR3 is TGCGCCAGCAGTGATAGAGGGACAGGGGATGAGCAGTACTTC. Encoded protein: CASSDRGTGDEQYF.